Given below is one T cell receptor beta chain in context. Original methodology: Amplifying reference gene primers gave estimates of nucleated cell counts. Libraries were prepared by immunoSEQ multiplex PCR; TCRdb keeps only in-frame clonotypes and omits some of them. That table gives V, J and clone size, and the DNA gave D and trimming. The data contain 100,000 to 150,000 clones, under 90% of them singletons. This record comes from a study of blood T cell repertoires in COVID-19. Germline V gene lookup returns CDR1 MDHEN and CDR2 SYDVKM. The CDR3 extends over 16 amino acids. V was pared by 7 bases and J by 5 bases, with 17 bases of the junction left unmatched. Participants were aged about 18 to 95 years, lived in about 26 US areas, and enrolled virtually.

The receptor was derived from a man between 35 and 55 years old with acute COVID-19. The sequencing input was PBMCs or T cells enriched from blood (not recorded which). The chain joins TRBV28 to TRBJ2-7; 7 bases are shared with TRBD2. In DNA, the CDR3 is TGTGCCAGCATCACTCACGGGGCGGGAGAAAGAGACGAGCAGTACTTC. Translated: CASITHGAGERDEQYF.